One and the same sample provided the 11 T cell receptor beta chains below, sequenced in a study of blood T cell repertoires in COVID-19. This table comes from immunoSEQ multiplex PCR, and its TCRdb copy is limited to in-frame clones, with some not included. Here the sample spans 400,000 or so clones, approximately 86% being singletons. Specimen: peripheral blood. These receptors all stem from a human donor in a cohort sampled during active COVID-19.

This clone has only one observation. The chain combines TRBV5-1 with TRBJ2-5, with 7 bases matching TRBD2. This CDR3 comprises 12 residues. The trim removed 7 bases at V and 7 bases at J, leaving 7 bases unmatched. Looked up from germline, CDR1 is SGHRS and CDR2 is YFSETQ. The CDR3 nucleotides are TGCGCCAGCGGTAGCGGGTTGGGGACCCAGTACTTC. It translates to CASGSGLGTQYF.

The gene calls are TRBV28 and TRBJ1-2; TRBD1 is a possible D gene (6 bases). V lost 5 bases and J 4 bases, leaving 26 bases between the germline ends. This CDR3 region has 18 residues. Germline V gene lookup returns CDR1 MDHEN and CDR2 SYDVKM. The CDR3 coding sequence is TGTGCCAGCAGTCCGCAAAGGTGGGGGGGGCTGACTAGCTATGGCTACACCTTC. Translating gives CASSPQRWGGLTSYGYTF.

This clone occurred once. V usage is TRBV10-3 and J usage is TRBJ1-2; D is unresolved. V was shortened by 6 bases and J by 7 bases, with 12 bases between the two germline ends. CDR1 ENHRY and CDR2 SYGVKD come from the germline V gene. The CDR3 sequence is 12 residues long. The CDR3 DNA reads as TGTGCCATCAGAAGCGGGTCTCTTGGCTACACCTTC. It codes for CAIRSGSLGYTF.

The chain uses TRBV7-2 and TRBJ2-7; TRBD2 is a possible D gene (7 bases). The ends were cut back, 2 bases at V and 4 bases at J, with 18 bases in the middle. The CDR3 extends over 16 amino acids. Germline V gives CDR1 SGHTA, CDR2 FQGNSA. CDR3 bases: TGTGCCAGCAGCTTAAGTGGGGTTGAGGGGGGGTACGAGCAGTACTTC. As protein: CASSLSGVEGGYEQYF.

This clone was counted a few times. The genes are TRBV27 and TRBJ1-1; D unresolved. The CDR3 totals 12 residues. Per the germline V gene, CDR1 is MNHEY and CDR2 is SMNVEV (reference sequence). V dropped 5 bases and J dropped 3 bases, with 7 bases sitting between them. The CDR3 here is CASSHRDTEAFF. CDR3 in DNA: TGTGCCAGCAGTCACCGGGACACTGAAGCTTTCTTT.

The genes are TRBV28 and TRBJ1-1; 8 bases agree with TRBD1. The CDR3 totals 14 residues. Per germline, CDR1 MDHEN and CDR2 SYDVKM. The V and J ends lost 3 bases and 3 bases, in that order; junction bases with no gene match: 3. The CDR3 is CASSLAQGDTEAFF. CDR3 bases: TGTGCCAGCAGTTTGGCACAGGGGGACACTGAAGCTTTCTTT.

The J gene is TRBJ2-7, the V gene TRBV11-2; D perhaps matches TRBD2 (5 bases). Trimming removed 1 base at V and 2 bases at J, with 9 bases between. The V gene's germline CDR1 is SGHAT and CDR2 FQNNGV. This CDR3 region has 14 residues. The CDR3 loop is CASSLVVGTYEQYF. DNA of the CDR3: TGTGCCAGCAGCTTAGTTGTCGGGACCTACGAGCAGTACTTC.

The V and J genes are TRBV19 and TRBJ1-2; D is unresolved. The V gene's germline CDR1 is LNHDA and CDR2 SQIVND (reference sequence). This CDR3 region has 14 residues. Trimming removed 7 bases from V and 4 bases from J, with 16 bases in between. In DNA, the CDR3 is TGTGCCAGTACCCCTGTTGAGGAGAGCTATGGCTACACCTTC. Residues: CASTPVEESYGYTF.

The chain recombines TRBV3-1 (or the pseudogene TRBV3-2) with TRBJ2-7; TRBD2 aligns across 8 bases. Germline assignment: CDR1 LGHDT and CDR2 YNNKEL (reference sequence). The CDR3 extends over 13 amino acids. V lost 3 bases and J lost 7; bases outside the gene matches: 5. The CDR3 nucleotides are TGTGCCAGCAGCCACCGACTAGCGTGGGAGCAGTACTTC. Translating it yields CASSHRLAWEQYF.

The chain employs TRBV19 and TRBJ1-5; 8 nucleotides match TRBD1. Unmatched junction bases numbered 14, after V lost 4 bases and J lost 9 bases. The CDR3 is 16 amino acids. Germline CDR1 LNHDA, CDR2 SQIVND (reference sequence). DNA of the CDR3: TGTGCCAGTAGTACCGTGGACAGGGCCACGCTCTGGCCCCAGCATTTT. This encodes CASSTVDRATLWPQHF.

A word on this clone: A much larger clone differs from this one at a single base, so this may be a read error. The chain combines TRBV11-3 with TRBJ2-3, with 10 nucleotides matching TRBD2. The junction had 2 bases not matched to a gene; V was cut back by 4 bases and J by 1 base. There are 15 residues in the CDR3. Looked up from germline, CDR1 is SGHNT and CDR2 is YENEEA. The CDR3 spells CASSSGTSGTDTQYF. The CDR3 DNA follows: TGTGCCAGCAGCTCCGGGACTAGCGGCACAGATACGCAGTATTTT.